This T cell receptor (beta chain) was identified during a study of T cells after yellow fever vaccination. General study points: The secondary response showed a weaker magnitude and a faster peak, day 5 versus 15. One caveat is that FACS-sorted repertoires could contain abundant clonotypes contaminating from the bulk population.

CDR3 length: 15 amino acids. V lost 0 bases to trimming and J lost 10 bases, with 16 bases between them. In germline, CDR1 is LNHNV, CDR2 YYDKDF (reference sequence). For this clonotype: The antigen is not known.

TCRdb redid the calling of the 5' RACE reads with MiXCR, one entry per CDR3 protein. The profile shows over 150,000 distinct CDR3 sequences, around 7.2% of them singletons. The rearrangement links TRBV15 to TRBJ2-1; D tentatively reads TRBD1 or TRBD2 (5 bases each). This sequence was found in a man aged 18 to 30 who received the YFV17D yellow fever vaccine. The starting material was CD4+ T cells sorted from PBMCs, obtained 5 days after the first yellow fever vaccination. CDR3 coding DNA: TGTGCCACCAGCAGAGATGGGACGTGGGTTGGGGAGCAGTTCTTC. This sequence encodes CATSRDGTWVGEQFF.